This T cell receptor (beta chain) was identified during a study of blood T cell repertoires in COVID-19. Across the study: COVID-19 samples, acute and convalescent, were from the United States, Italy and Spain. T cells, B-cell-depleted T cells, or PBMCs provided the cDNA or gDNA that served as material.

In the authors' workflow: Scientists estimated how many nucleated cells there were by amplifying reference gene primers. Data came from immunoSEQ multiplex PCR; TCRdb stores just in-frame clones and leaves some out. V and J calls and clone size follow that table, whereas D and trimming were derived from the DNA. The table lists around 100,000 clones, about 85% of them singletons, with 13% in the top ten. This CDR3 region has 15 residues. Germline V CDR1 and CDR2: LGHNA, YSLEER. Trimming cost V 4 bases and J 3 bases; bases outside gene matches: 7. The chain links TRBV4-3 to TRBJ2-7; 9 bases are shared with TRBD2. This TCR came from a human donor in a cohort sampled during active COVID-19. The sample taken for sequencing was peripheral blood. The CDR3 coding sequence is TGCGCCAGCAGCCCCCCGGGACTAGCTATCTACGAGCAGTACTTC. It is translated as CASSPPGLAIYEQYF.